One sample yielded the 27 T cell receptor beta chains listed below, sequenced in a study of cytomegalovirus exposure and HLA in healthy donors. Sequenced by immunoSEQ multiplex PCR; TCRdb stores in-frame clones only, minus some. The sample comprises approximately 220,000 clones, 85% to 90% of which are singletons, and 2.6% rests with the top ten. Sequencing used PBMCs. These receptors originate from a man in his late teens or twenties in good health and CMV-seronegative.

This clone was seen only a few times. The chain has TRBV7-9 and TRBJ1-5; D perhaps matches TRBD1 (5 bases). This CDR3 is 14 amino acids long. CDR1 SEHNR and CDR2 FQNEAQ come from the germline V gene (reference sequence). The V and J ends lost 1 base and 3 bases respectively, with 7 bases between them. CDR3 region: CASSLGQPNQPQHF. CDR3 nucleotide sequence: TGTGCCAGCAGCTTAGGACAGCCCAATCAGCCCCAGCATTTT.

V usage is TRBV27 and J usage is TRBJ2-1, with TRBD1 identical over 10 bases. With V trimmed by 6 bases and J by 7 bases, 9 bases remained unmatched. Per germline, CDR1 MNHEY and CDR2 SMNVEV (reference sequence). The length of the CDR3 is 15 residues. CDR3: CASSSHGTGVNEQFF. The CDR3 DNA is TGTGCCAGCAGCTCCCATGGGACAGGGGTTAATGAGCAGTTCTTC.

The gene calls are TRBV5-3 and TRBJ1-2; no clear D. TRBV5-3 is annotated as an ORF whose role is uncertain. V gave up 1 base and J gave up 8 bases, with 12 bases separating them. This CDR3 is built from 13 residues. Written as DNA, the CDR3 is TGTGCCAGAAGCTTGAACGCCGGGGTAGGCTACACCTTC. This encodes CARSLNAGVGYTF.

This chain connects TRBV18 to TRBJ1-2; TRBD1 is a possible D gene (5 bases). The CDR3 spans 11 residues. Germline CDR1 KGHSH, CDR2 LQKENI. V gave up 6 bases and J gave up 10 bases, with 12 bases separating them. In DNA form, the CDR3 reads TGTGCCAGCTCCCGTGGAGGGGACTACACCTTC. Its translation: CASSRGGDYTF.

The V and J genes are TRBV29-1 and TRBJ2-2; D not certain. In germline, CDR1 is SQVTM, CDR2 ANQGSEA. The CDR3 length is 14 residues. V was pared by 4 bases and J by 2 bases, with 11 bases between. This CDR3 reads CSVVPGLNTGELFF. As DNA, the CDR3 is TGCAGCGTTGTCCCCGGTCTTAACACCGGGGAGCTGTTTTTT.

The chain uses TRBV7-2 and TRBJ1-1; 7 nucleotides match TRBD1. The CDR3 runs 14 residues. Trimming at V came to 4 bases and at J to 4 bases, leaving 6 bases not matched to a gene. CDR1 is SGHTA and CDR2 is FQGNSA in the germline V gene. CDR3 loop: CASSSRGPVTEAFF. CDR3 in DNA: TGTGCCAGCAGCTCGAGGGGGCCGGTCACTGAAGCTTTCTTT.

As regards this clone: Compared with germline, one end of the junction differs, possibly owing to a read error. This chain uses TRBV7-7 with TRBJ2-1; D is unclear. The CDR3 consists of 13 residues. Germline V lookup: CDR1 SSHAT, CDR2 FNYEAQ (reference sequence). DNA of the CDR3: TGTGCTAGCAGCCCTACGACCTACAATGAGCAGTTCTTC. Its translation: CASSPTTYNEQFF.

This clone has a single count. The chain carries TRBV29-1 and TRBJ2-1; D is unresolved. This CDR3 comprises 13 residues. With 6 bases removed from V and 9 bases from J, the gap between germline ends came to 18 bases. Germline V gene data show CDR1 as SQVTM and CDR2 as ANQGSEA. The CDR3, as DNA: TGCAGCGTATCTCCCGAGGTCAACACTGAGCAGTTCTTC. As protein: CSVSPEVNTEQFF.

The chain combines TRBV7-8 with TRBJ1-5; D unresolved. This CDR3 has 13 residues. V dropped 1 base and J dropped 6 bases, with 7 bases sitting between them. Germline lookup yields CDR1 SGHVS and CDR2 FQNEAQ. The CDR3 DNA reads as TGTGCCAGCAGCTTAGGTTGGAGTCAGCCCCAGCATTTT. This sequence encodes CASSLGWSQPQHF.

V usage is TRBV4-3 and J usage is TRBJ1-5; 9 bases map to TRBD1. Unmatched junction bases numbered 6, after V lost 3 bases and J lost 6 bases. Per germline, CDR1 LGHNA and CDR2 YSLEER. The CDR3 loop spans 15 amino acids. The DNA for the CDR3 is TGCGCCAGCAGCCACGATCCGGGACAGGGTCAGCCCCAGCATTTT. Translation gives CASSHDPGQGQPQHF.

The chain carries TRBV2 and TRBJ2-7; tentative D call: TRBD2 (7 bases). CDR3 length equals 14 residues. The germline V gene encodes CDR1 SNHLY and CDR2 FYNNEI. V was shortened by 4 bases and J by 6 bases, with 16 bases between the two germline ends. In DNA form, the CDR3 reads TGTGCCAGCAGTGGGGGGCGGGAGTTTGGCGAGCAGTACTTC. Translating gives CASSGGREFGEQYF.

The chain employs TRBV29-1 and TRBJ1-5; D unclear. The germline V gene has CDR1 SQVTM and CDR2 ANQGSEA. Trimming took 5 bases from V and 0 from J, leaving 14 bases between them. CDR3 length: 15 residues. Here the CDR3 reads CSVTLTTDSNQPQHF. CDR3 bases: TGCAGCGTTACCTTGACTACCGATAGCAATCAGCCCCAGCATTTT.

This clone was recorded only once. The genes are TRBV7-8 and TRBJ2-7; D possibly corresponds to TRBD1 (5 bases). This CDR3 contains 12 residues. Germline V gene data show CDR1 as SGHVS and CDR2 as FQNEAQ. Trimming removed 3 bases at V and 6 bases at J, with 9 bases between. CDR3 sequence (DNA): TGTGCCAGCAGCTTGACAGCAGGCGAGCAGTACTTC. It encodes CASSLTAGEQYF.

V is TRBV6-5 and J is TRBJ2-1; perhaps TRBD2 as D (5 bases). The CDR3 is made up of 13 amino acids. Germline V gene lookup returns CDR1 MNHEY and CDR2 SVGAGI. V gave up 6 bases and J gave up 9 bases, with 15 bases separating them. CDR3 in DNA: TGTGCCAGCAGCCCTACTAGAAGCACTGAGCAGTTCTTC. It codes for CASSPTRSTEQFF.

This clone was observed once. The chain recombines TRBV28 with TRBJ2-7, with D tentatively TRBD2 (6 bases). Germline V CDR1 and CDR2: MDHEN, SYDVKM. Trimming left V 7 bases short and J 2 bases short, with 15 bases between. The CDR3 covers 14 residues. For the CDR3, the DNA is TGTGCCAGCACCCCCTCCGGGGGAGCCTACGAGCAGTACTTC. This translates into CASTPSGGAYEQYF.

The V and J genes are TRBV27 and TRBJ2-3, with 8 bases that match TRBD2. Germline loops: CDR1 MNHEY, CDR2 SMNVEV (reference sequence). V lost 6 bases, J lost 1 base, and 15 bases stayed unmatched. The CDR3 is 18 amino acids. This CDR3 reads CASSRRSGGLPGTDTQYF. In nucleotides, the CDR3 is TGTGCCAGCAGCCGACGGAGCGGGGGCCTCCCAGGCACAGATACGCAGTATTTT.

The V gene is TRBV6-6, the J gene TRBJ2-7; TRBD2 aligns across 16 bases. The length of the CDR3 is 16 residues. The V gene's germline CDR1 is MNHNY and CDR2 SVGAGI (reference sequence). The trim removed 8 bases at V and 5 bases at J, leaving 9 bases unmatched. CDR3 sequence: CASSFPGLAGGDEQYF. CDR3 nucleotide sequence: TGTGCCAGCTCCTTCCCGGGACTAGCGGGAGGGGACGAGCAGTACTTC.

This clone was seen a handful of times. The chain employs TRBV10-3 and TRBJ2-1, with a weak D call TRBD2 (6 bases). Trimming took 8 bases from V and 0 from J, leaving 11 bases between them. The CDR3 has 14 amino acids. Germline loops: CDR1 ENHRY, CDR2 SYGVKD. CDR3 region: CAIQGGASYNEQFF. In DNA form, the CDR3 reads TGTGCCATCCAAGGCGGGGCCTCCTACAATGAGCAGTTCTTC.

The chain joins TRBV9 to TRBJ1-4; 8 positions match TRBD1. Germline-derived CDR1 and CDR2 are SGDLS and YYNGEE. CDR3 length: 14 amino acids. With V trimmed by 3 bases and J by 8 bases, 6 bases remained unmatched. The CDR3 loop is CASSESGGEEKLFF. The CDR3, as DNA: TGTGCCAGCAGCGAGTCAGGGGGCGAGGAAAAACTGTTTTTT.

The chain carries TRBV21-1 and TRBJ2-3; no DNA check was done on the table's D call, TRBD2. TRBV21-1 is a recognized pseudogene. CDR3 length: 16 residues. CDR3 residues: CASSKAAGRFTDTQYF. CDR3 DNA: TGTGCCAGCAGCAAAGCGGCGGGGCGATTCACAGATACGCAGTATTTT.

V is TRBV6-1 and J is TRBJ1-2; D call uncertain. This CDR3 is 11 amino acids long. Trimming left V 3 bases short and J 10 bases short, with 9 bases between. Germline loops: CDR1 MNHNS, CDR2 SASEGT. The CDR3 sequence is CASSELRVYTF. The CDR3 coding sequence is TGTGCCAGCAGTGAGTTGAGGGTCTACACCTTC.

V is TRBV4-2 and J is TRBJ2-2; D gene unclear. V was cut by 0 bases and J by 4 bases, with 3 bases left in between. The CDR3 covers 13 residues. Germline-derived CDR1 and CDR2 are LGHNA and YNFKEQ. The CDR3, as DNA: TGTGCCAGCAGCCAAGAAGCCACCGGGGAGCTGTTTTTT. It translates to CASSQEATGELFF.

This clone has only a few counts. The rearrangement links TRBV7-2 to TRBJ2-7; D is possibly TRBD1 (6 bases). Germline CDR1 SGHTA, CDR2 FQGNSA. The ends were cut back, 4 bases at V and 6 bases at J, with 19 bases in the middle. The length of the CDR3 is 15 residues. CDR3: CASSSFPRDTGEQYF. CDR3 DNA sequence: TGTGCCAGCAGCTCCTTTCCCCGGGACACCGGCGAGCAGTACTTC.

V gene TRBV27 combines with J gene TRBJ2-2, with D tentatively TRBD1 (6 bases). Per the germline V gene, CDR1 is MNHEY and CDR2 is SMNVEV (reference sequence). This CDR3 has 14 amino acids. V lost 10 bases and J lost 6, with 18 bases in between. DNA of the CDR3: TGTGCCACCTCGTTGAACACAGGGCCCGGGGAGCTGTTTTTT. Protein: CATSLNTGPGELFF.

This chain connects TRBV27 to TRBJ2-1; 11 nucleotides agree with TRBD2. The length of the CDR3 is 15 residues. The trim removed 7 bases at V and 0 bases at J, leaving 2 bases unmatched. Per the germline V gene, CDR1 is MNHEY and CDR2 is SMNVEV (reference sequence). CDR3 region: CASTLAGASYNEQFF. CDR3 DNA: TGTGCCAGCACACTAGCGGGGGCCTCCTACAATGAGCAGTTCTTC.

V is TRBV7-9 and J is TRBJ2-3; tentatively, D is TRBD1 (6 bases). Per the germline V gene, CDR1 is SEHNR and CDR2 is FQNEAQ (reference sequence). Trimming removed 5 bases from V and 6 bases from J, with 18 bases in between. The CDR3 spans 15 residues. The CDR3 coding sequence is TGTGCCAGCAGCGCCCGGGACAAAGAGTGGGATACGCAGTATTTT. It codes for CASSARDKEWDTQYF.

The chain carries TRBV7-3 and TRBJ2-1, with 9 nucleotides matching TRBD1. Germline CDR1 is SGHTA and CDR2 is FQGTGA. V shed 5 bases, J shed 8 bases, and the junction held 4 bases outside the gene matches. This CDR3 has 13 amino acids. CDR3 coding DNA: TGTGCCAGCAGCCGCGACAGGGGGGATGAGCAGTTCTTC. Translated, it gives CASSRDRGDEQFF.